This TCR beta chain comes out of a study of neoadjuvant anti-PD-1 for oral cavity cancer. Study in general: Non-progressing patients received a fourth nivolumab dose near day 43, then surgery on days 50-56.

Some clones are missing from TCRdb's copy, which holds only in-frame ones; the method was immunoSEQ multiplex PCR. The repertoire includes 13,000 to 15,000 clones, roughly 70% of them detected once, and around 2.4% sits in the top ten. A note on this clone: Its antigen remains unidentified.

Sample time point: after neoadjuvant nivolumab, at surgical resection. Overall study findings and caveats: Only a few patients per response group were TCR-analyzed; validation needed.

The junction had 2 bases not matched to a gene; V was cut back by 4 bases and J by 1 base. From germline, CDR1 is SGHNT and CDR2 YYREEE (reference sequence). This CDR3 has 14 amino acids. The sequencing here drew on PBMCs, taken after nivolumab (anti-PD-1) treatment. J is TRBJ1-2 and V is TRBV5-4, with 9 bases lining up with TRBD1. The receptor was isolated from a person aged 35-80 years with oral cavity squamous cell carcinoma. CDR3 sequence (DNA): TGTGCCAGCAGCACGACAGGGGGTAACTATGGCTACACCTTC. Translated: CASSTTGGNYGYTF.